Presented here are 21 T cell receptor beta chains from one specimen sequenced in a study of blood T cell repertoires in COVID-19. Generated by immunoSEQ multiplex PCR, the TCRdb table keeps only in-frame clones and is missing some. Among approximately 140,000 clones, 80% to 90% were seen once, and the ten largest hold 6.5% to 8.5%. Input material: peripheral blood. The receptor source for this set is a human donor with acute or convalescent COVID-19. The donor label of this sample is uncertain.

This chain connects TRBV27 to TRBJ2-1; 8 bases are a match to TRBD2. The CDR3 has 14 residues. Trimming cost V 10 bases and J 0 bases; bases outside gene matches: 5. Germline lookup yields CDR1 MNHEY and CDR2 SMNVEV (reference sequence). The CDR3 region has the DNA TGTGCCACCTCCGGGGGGGCCTCCTACAATGAGCAGTTCTTC. Translated, it gives CATSGGASYNEQFF.

This chain links TRBV5-8 with TRBJ1-5, with D hard to call. Germline CDR1 and CDR2: SGHTS and YDEGEE. The CDR3 runs to 15 residues. V was pared by 4 bases and J by 4 bases, with 15 bases between. The CDR3 protein is CASSLSGVGNQPQHF. The CDR3 DNA reads as TGTGCCAGCAGCCTTTCCGGGGTTGGGAATCAGCCCCAGCATTTT.

The chain combines TRBV10-2 with TRBJ2-7, with 7 nucleotides matching TRBD1. This CDR3 is built from 15 residues. V lost 4 bases to trimming and J lost 4 bases; unmatched junction nucleotides: 10. CDR1 and CDR2 (germline): WSHSY, SAAADI. CDR3 DNA: TGCGCCAGCAGTGCAGGGGTACAGGGGCCTTACGAGCAGTACGTC. Protein: CASSAGVQGPYEQYV.

The chain combines TRBV5-4 with TRBJ2-2; 8 positions match TRBD1. The germline V gene has CDR1 SGHNT and CDR2 YYREEE (reference sequence). CDR3 length: 16 amino acids. Trimming at V came to 4 bases and at J to 0 bases, leaving 5 bases not matched to a gene. The CDR3 loop is CASSPETGANTGELFF. CDR3 coding DNA: TGTGCCAGCAGCCCTGAGACAGGGGCGAACACCGGGGAGCTGTTTTTT.

Only a few counts were recorded for this clone. The chain recombines TRBV7-8 with TRBJ2-3; D possibly corresponds to TRBD2 (6 bases). The germline CDR1 and CDR2 sequences are SGHVS and FQNEAQ. V shed 3 bases and J shed 0 bases, with 19 bases lying between them. This CDR3 has 18 amino acids. The CDR3 sequence: CASSFLGGRATSTDTQYF. The CDR3 DNA sequence: TGTGCCAGCAGCTTCCTCGGAGGGAGAGCAACTAGCACAGATACGCAGTATTTT.

The V call is TRBV29-1, the J call TRBJ1-2; maybe TRBD1 (5 bases). Germline V gene sequence: CDR1 SQVTM, CDR2 ANQGSEA. The CDR3 is 15 amino acids. V was trimmed by 3 bases and J by 7 bases, leaving 21 bases between them. CDR3 DNA sequence: TGCAGCGTTGATAATATCGGGGGGTTCAGGCGTGGCTACACCTTC. Its protein product is CSVDNIGGFRRGYTF.

The chain couples TRBV30 to TRBJ1-5; possibly TRBD1 for D (5 bases). With 3 bases removed from V and 3 bases from J, the gap between germline ends came to 21 bases. CDR1 is GTSNPN and CDR2 is SVGIG in the germline V gene (reference sequence). The length of the CDR3 is 17 residues. CDR3 loop: CAWSKVGAGLSNQPQHF. The CDR3 DNA sequence: TGTGCCTGGAGCAAGGTTGGGGCAGGGCTTTCCAATCAGCCCCAGCATTTT.

J is TRBJ2-7 and V is TRBV5-1, with TRBD1 identical over 9 bases. CDR3 length equals 14 residues. Germline V lookup: CDR1 SGHRS, CDR2 YFSETQ. J was trimmed by 7 bases and V by 4 bases; bases with no gene match: 9. The chain's CDR3 is CASSLVTGGKEQYF. The CDR3, as DNA: TGCGCCAGCAGCCTAGTGACAGGGGGAAAAGAGCAGTACTTC.

The chain has TRBV14 and TRBJ1-5; 8 nucleotides match TRBD1. The CDR3 totals 14 residues. The V and J ends lost 4 bases and 2 bases, in that order; junction bases with no gene match: 1. Germline lookup yields CDR1 SGHDN and CDR2 FVKESK. The CDR3 region has the DNA TGTGCCAGCAGCCCGACAGGGGGCAATCAGCCCCAGCATTTT. Translating it yields CASSPTGGNQPQHF.

The chain couples TRBV3-1 (or the pseudogene TRBV3-2) to TRBJ1-3; the D gene is possibly TRBD1 (5 bases). Trimming took off 1 base at V and 0 bases at J, with 19 bases between the two ends. Germline CDR1 reads LGHDT; CDR2 reads YNNKEL (reference sequence). This CDR3 is 19 amino acids long. This CDR3 reads CASSQGGSGRGLSGNTIYF. CDR3 coding DNA: TGTGCCAGCAGCCAAGGAGGATCCGGAAGGGGACTCTCTGGAAACACCATATATTTT.

This clone was detected only once. The chain links TRBV5-1 to TRBJ1-1; D gene uncertain. V was pared by 0 bases and J by 3 bases, with 12 bases between. Germline V gene lookup returns CDR1 SGHRS and CDR2 YFSETQ. CDR3 length equals 15 residues. The CDR3 region is CASSLGAGSDTEAFF. The DNA of the CDR3 is TGCGCCAGCAGCTTGGGAGCGGGGTCTGACACTGAAGCTTTCTTT.

This clone has only one observation. The chain couples TRBV5-4 to TRBJ2-7; 7 positions agree with TRBD1. The CDR3 extends over 15 amino acids. Trimming removed 4 bases from V and 0 bases from J; junction bases left unmatched: 7. The germline CDR1 and CDR2 sequences are SGHNT and YYREEE (reference sequence). CDR3 amino acids: CASSPWTGSSYEQYF. The CDR3, as DNA: TGTGCCAGCAGCCCGTGGACAGGAAGCTCCTACGAGCAGTACTTC.

This clone appeared once. This chain connects TRBV20-1 to TRBJ1-5; 8 bases are a match to TRBD1. The CDR3 runs to 16 residues. Germline V lookup: CDR1 DFQATT, CDR2 SNEGSKA (reference sequence). V lost 6 bases to trimming and J lost 1 base; unmatched junction nucleotides: 11. CDR3 nucleotides: TGCAGTGCGAGTCAGGGGGCGGCTTTAAGCAATCAGCCCCAGCATTTT. It yields the protein CSASQGAALSNQPQHF.

The chain has TRBV19 and TRBJ2-7; D gene unclear. The V end lost 3 bases, the J end lost 3 bases, and 12 bases lay between the germline ends. Germline V gene data show CDR1 as LNHDA and CDR2 as SQIVND (reference sequence). The CDR3 consists of 14 residues. The CDR3 DNA reads TGTGCCAGTAGTATGTTGGGCAGCCTCTACGAGCAGTACTTC. Amino acid sequence: CASSMLGSLYEQYF.

The rearrangement links TRBV7-8 to TRBJ1-6; 8 positions agree with TRBD1. The V segment lost 5 bases and the J segment 7 bases; nucleotides outside the gene matches: 7. This CDR3 contains 15 residues. Per germline, CDR1 SGHVS and CDR2 FQNEAQ. The CDR3 spells CASSPDRGWNSPLHF. CDR3 in DNA: TGTGCCAGCAGCCCTGACAGGGGTTGGAATTCACCCCTCCACTTT.

The chain combines TRBV19 with TRBJ2-3, with 9 positions matching TRBD2. The CDR3 covers 15 residues. V lost 5 bases, J lost 2 bases, and 5 bases stayed unmatched. The germline V gene has CDR1 LNHDA and CDR2 SQIVND (reference sequence). CDR3 in DNA: TGTGCCAGTAGTGACGGGACTAGCTCCACAGATACGCAGTATTTT. Translating gives CASSDGTSSTDTQYF.

This clone has just one count. This chain joins TRBV5-1 and TRBJ1-1, with D possibly TRBD1 on 5 matching bases. V lost 4 bases and J 4 bases, leaving 14 bases between the germline ends. The CDR3 extends over 14 amino acids. Germline CDR1 is SGHRS and CDR2 is YFSETQ. CDR3 coding DNA: TGCGCCAGCAGCAGACGAGGGGAGGTCACTGAAGCTTTCTTT. Amino acids: CASSRRGEVTEAFF.

At least ten counts were recorded for this clone. DNA for the CDR3: TGTGCCAGCGGACAGACTAACTATGGCTACACCTTC. It is translated as CASGQTNYGYTF. The chain combines TRBV2 with TRBJ1-2; possible D gene TRBD1, 6 bases. The CDR3 has 12 residues. V lost 8 bases, J lost 0 bases, and 7 bases lay in between. Germline values: CDR1 SNHLY, CDR2 FYNNEI.

This clone was picked up a small number of times. This chain uses TRBV7-6 with TRBJ2-7; 8 positions agree with TRBD2. This CDR3 spans 17 amino acids. V lost 1 base to trimming and J lost 2 bases; unmatched junction nucleotides: 10. The V gene's germline CDR1 is SGHVS and CDR2 FNYEAQ. CDR3 nucleotide sequence: TGTGCCAGCAGCTTAGATATCGGAAGCGGGGGAGCCTACGAGCAGTACTTC. Protein sequence: CASSLDIGSGGAYEQYF.

With regard to this clone: A much larger clone lies one base from this, so it may be a read error. The rearrangement links TRBV7-2 to TRBJ1-1; the match to TRBD1 covers 8 bases. Germline loops: CDR1 SGHTA, CDR2 FQGNSA. With 4 bases clipped from V and 1 base from J, the junction kept 2 bases outside the gene matches. This CDR3 comprises 14 residues. The chain's CDR3 is CASSWDRWNTEAFF. Written as DNA, the CDR3 is TGTGCCAGCAGCTGGGACAGGTGGAACACTGAAGCTTTCTTT.

This chain joins TRBV9 and TRBJ1-5; perhaps TRBD1 as D (6 bases). This CDR3 region has 14 residues. The germline V and J ends were trimmed by 4 bases and 2 bases, with 10 bases remaining between them. Germline CDR1 reads SGDLS; CDR2 reads YYNGEE. CDR3 amino acids: CASSPQGRNQPQHF. CDR3 DNA sequence: TGTGCCAGCAGCCCACAGGGTCGCAATCAGCCCCAGCATTTT.